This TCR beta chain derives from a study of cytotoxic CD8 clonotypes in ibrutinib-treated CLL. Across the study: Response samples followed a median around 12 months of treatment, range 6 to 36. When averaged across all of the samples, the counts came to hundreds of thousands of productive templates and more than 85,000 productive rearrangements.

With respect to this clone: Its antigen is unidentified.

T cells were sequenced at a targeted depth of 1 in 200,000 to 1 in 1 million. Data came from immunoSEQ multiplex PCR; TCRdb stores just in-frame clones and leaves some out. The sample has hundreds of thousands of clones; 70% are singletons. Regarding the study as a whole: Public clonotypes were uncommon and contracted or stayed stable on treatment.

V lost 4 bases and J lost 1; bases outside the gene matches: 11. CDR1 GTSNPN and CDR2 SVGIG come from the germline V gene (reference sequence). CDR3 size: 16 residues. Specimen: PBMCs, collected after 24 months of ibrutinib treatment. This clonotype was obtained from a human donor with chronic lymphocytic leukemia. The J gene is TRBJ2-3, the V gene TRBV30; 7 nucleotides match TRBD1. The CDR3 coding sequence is TGTGCCTGGACTCTTCTTCAGGGGGTGGGCACAGATACGCAGTATTTT. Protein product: CAWTLLQGVGTDTQYF.